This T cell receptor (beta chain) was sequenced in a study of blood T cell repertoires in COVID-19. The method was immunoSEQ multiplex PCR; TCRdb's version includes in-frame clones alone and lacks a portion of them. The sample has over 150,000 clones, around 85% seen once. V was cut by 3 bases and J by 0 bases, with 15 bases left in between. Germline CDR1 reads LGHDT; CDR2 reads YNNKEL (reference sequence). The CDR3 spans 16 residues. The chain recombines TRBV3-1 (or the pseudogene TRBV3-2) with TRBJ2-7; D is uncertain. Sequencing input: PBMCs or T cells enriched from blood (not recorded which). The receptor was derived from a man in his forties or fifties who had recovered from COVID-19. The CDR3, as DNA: TGTGCCAGCAGCCACCATGAAACGACAAGCTCCTACGAGCAGTACTTC. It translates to CASSHHETTSSYEQYF.